This TCR beta chain is drawn from a study of cytomegalovirus exposure and HLA in healthy donors. Comment on this clone: As yet, its antigen is unknown.

This CDR3 contains 16 residues. V lost 4 bases, J lost 3 bases, and 4 bases stayed unmatched. Germline assignment: CDR1 SGHNT and CDR2 YENEEA. Study findings and constraints: In an earlier analysis, about 87% or about 30%: the productive usage of most TCR beta V segments.

PCR employed 60 Vbeta and 13 Jbeta primers. Repertoires were generated with immunoSEQ multiplex PCR, while TCRdb's copy carries only in-frame clones and drops some. The data contain about 210,000 clones, approximately 86% of them singletons. Sequenced input: PBMCs. The origin of this receptor is a woman between 25 and 40 years old in good health and CMV-seronegative. The chain combines TRBV11-3 with TRBJ2-5; TRBD2 agrees at 14 bases. The DNA for the CDR3 is TGTGCCAGCAGCTCAGGGACTAGCGGGGGTGAAGAGACCCAGTACTTC. Its protein is CASSSGTSGGEETQYF. The entire variable domain, with the rest obtained from reference TRBV11-3 and TRBJ2-5, is as follows: EAGVVQSPRYKIIEKKQPVAFWCNPISGHNTLYWYLQNLGQGPELLIRYENEEAVDDSQLPKDRFSAERLKGVDSTLKIQPAELGDSAVYLCASSSGTSGGEETQYFGPGTRLLVL.